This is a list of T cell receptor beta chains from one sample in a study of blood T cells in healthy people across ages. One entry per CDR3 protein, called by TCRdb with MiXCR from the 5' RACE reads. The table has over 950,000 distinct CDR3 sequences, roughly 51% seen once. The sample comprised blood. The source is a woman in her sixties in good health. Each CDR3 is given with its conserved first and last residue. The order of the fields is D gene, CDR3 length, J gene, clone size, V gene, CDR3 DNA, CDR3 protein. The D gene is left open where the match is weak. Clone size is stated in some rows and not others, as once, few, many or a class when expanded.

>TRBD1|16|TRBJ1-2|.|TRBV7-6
TGTGCCAGCAGCCTTGGGACAGGGGGCCCTAACTATGGCTACACCTTC
CASSLGTGGPNYGYTF
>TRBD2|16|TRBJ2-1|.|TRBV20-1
TGCAGTGCTAGAGACCCTCTAGCGGGAGGAGGCGATGAGCAGTTCTTC
CSARDPLAGGGDEQFF
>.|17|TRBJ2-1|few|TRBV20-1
TGCAGTGCTCTCCGGCCCAGCGGAGCCAGCTCCTACAATGAGCAGTTCTTC
CSALRPSGASSYNEQFF
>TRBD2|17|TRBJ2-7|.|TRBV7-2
TGTGCCAGCAGCTTAGTTGTTCAAGCGGGGGGGACCTACGAGCAGTACTTC
CASSLVVQAGGTYEQYF
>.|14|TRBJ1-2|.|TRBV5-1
TGCGCCAGCAGCTTACAGCTACCTGTTGATGGCTACACCTTC
CASSLQLPVDGYTF
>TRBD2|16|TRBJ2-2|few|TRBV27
TGTGCCAGCAGTCTGGGACTAGCGGTGAACACCGGGGAGCTGTTTTTT
CASSLGLAVNTGELFF
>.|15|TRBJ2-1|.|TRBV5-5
TGTGCCAGCAGCTTGTGGGACGCGGGGAGCAATGAGCAGTTCTTC
CASSLWDAGSNEQFF
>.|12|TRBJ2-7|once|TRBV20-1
TGCAGTGCTGCGTACAGGCGCTACGAGCAGTACTTC
CSAAYRRYEQYF
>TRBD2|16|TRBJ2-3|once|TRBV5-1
TGCGCCAGCAGCTTGGTGGCTAGCGGCCTGGCAGATACGCAGTATTTT
CASSLVASGLADTQYF
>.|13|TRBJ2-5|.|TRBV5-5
TGTGCCAGCAGCTCGGGGATGGTAGAGACCCAGTACTTC
CASSSGMVETQYF
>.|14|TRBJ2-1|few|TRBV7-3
TGTGCCAGCAGCTTAACCGGGCGTGACAATGAGCAGTTCTTC
CASSLTGRDNEQFF
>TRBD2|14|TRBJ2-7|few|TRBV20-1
TGCAGTGCTAACGGACTAGCGGGAGTTTTCGAGCAGTACTTC
CSANGLAGVFEQYF
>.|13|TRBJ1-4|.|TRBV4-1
TGCGCCAGCAGCCAAACAGTTAATGAAAAACTGTTTTTT
CASSQTVNEKLFF
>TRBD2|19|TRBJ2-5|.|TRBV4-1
TGCGCCAGCAGCCAAGAGCCCAGGACTAGCGGGAGGAGGCAAGAGACCCAGTACTTC
CASSQEPRTSGRRQETQYF
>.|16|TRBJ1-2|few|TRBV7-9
TGTGCCAGCATCTCGAACCGGGACATAGCTAACTATGGCTACACCTTC
CASISNRDIANYGYTF
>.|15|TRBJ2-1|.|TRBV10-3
TGTGCCATCAGTGAAGGCGGGGACCCCTACAATGAGCAGTTCTTC
CAISEGGDPYNEQFF
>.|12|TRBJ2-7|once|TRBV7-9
TGTGCCAGCAGCTTAAGGTTCACTGGGCAGTACTTC
CASSLRFTGQYF
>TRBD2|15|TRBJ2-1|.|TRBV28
TGTGCCAGCAGGCTCGGGACTAGCGGGAGTGATGAGCAGTTCTTC
CASRLGTSGSDEQFF
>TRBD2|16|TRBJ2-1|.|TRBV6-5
TGTGCCAGCAGGACCATCCTAGCGGGAACCTACAATGAGCAGTTCTTC
CASRTILAGTYNEQFF
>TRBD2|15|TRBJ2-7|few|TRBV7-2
TGTGCCAGCAGCCGACCCCTAGCGGGAGGTTACGAGCAGTACTTC
CASSRPLAGGYEQYF
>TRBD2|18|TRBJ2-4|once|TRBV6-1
TGTGCCAGCAGACCCGGGACTAGCGGGAGACTAGCCAAAAACATTCAGTACTTC
CASRPGTSGRLAKNIQYF
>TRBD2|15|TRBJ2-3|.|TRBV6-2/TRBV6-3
TGTGCCAGCAGTTCTAGCGGTTCCGGAACAGATACGCAGTATTTT
CASSSSGSGTDTQYF
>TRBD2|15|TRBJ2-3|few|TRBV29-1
TGCAGCGTTGGGGGACTAGCGGTGGGCACAGATACGCAGTATTTT
CSVGGLAVGTDTQYF
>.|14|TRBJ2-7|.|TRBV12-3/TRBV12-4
TGTGCCAGCAGCCCCGGCGGGAATACCTACGAGCAGTACTTC
CASSPGGNTYEQYF
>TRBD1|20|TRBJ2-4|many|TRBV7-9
TGTGCCAGCAGCTCAGGAGGAGGGGACAGGAGTCCCCTAGCCAAAAACATTCAGTACTTC
CASSSGGGDRSPLAKNIQYF
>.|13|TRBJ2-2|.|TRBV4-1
TGCGCCGGCAGCCGGCAGGGTGTCGGGGAGCTGTTTTTT
CAGSRQGVGELFF
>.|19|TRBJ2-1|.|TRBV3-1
TGTGCCAGCAGCCAAGAGCGGACAGCTTTATCCTTCTCCTACAATGAGCAGTTCTTC
CASSQERTALSFSYNEQFF
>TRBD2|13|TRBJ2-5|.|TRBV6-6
TGTGCCAGCCGATATAGCGGGAGGGATCAGCAGTACTTC
CASRYSGRDQQYF
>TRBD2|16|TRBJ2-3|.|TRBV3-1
TGTGCCAGCAGCCAGGCTACTAGCGGAACCACAGATACGCGGTATTTT
CASSQATSGTTDTRYF
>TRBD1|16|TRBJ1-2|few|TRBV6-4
TGTGCCAGCAGTGACTCGAACACCGGGACAGCCGATGGCTACACCTTC
CASSDSNTGTADGYTF
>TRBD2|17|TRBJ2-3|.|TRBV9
TGTGCCAGCAGCGCGGCGGGCAGCGGGGTTAAGGCAGATACGCAGTATTTT
CASSAAGSGVKADTQYF
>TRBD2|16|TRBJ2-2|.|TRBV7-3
TGTGCCAGCAGCTCACCAGCGGGAGGGAACACCGGGGAGCTGTTTTTT
CASSSPAGGNTGELFF
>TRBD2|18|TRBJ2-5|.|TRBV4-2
TGTGCCAGCAGCCAAGGGCGGCCTAGCGGGAGTCTAGGAGAGACCCAGTACTTC
CASSQGRPSGSLGETQYF
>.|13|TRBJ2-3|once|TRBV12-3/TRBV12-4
TGTGCCAGCAGCTGTAGTAGCACAGATACGCAGTATTTT
CASSCSSTDTQYF
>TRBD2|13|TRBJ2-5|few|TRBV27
TGTGCCAGCTCCGATAGCGGGGCAGAGACCCAGTACTTC
CASSDSGAETQYF
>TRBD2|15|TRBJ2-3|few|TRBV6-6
TGTGCCAGCAGTGCGAGCGGGAGGGGGACAGATACGCAGTATTTT
CASSASGRGTDTQYF
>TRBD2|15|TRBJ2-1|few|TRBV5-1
TGCGCCAGCAGCTTGGTTAGCGGGCCGCCTAATGAGCAGTTCTTC
CASSLVSGPPNEQFF
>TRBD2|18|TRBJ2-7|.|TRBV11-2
TGTGCCAGCAGCTTCAATTTCCTAACCGGGACTAGCGGCTACGAGCAGTACTTC
CASSFNFLTGTSGYEQYF
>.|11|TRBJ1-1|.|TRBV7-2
TGTGCCAGCAGCTTCCAGATTGAAGCTTTCTTT
CASSFQIEAFF
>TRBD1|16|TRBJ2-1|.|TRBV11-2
TGTGCCAGCAGCTTAGGGGGGACAGGCAATGACAATGAGCAGTTCTTC
CASSLGGTGNDNEQFF
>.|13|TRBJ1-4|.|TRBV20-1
TGCAGTGCTAGATTGACAGCTAGTGAAAAACTGTTTTTT
CSARLTASEKLFF
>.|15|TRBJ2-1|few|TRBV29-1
TGCAGCGTTGCTGGCGTTAGGAGGTCCTACAATGAGCAGTTCTTC
CSVAGVRRSYNEQFF
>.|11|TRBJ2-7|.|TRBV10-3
TGTGCCACGGGCAGGGGAGGCGAGCAGTACTTC
CATGRGGEQYF
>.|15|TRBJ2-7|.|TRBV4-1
TGCGCCAGCAGCCAAAGGGCAGGGAGTATGAACGAGCAGTACTTC
CASSQRAGSMNEQYF